A single sample is the source of the 18 T cell receptor beta chains below, sequenced in a study of blood T cells in healthy people across ages. Together with a sample-barcoded 5' primer, a J-beta primer mix was included in a second PCR lasting roughly 6 to 12 cycles. TCRdb re-called the 5' RACE reads with MiXCR, one entry per CDR3 protein. The sample yields around 970,000 distinct CDR3 sequences, roughly 51% seen once. Material: blood. All receptors derive from a woman aged 60-70 years in good health.

The chain links TRBV27 to TRBJ2-7; 9 nucleotides agree with TRBD2. The better agreement between TRBJ2-5 and the DNA end casts doubt on the J call. Germline V lookup: CDR1 MNHEY, CDR2 SMNVEV (reference sequence). CDR3 length: 15 residues. The DNA of the CDR3 is TGTGCCAGCAGATCGTACAGCGGGAGGAAAGAGACCCAGTACTTC. Its protein product is CASRSYSGRKETQYF.

The chain has TRBV27 and TRBJ1-1; D ambiguous. Germline assignment: CDR1 MNHEY and CDR2 SMNVEV (reference sequence). Trimming pared 6 bases from V and 2 bases from J, leaving 13 bases between. The CDR3 is 14 amino acids. This chain's CDR3 is CASSLGYGNTEAFF. CDR3 coding DNA: TGTGCCAGCAGCCTTGGGTATGGCAACACTGAAGCTTTCTTT.

As regards this clonotype: A read error may account for a junction end that differs from germline. The chain has TRBV7-8 and TRBJ2-3; D gene ambiguous. This CDR3 region has 14 residues. Germline-derived CDR1 and CDR2 are SGHVS and FQNEAQ. DNA for the CDR3: TGTGCCGGCAGCTTAGGATCCAGCACAGATACGCAGTATTTT. Amino acids: CAGSLGSSTDTQYF.

This clonotype was picked up a small number of times. The chain carries TRBV7-2 and TRBJ2-7; the match to TRBD2 covers 8 bases. Germline assignment: CDR1 SGHTA and CDR2 FQGNSA. The CDR3 is 15 residues long. The V and J ends lost 5 bases and 4 bases, in that order; junction bases with no gene match: 10. CDR3: CASSQEMAGGYEQYF. CDR3 sequence (DNA): TGTGCCAGCAGCCAAGAGATGGCGGGGGGTTACGAGCAGTACTTC. The full variable domain, in which reference TRBV7-2 and TRBJ2-7 provide the parts outside the CDR3, is GAGVSQSPSNKVTEKGKDVELRCDPISGHTALYWYRQSLGQGLEFLIYFQGNSAPDKSGLPSDRFSAERTGGSVSTLTIQRTQQEDSAVYLCASSQEMAGGYEQYFGPGTRLTVT.

CDR3 in amino acids: CSARDPIGREDEQYF. The CDR3 coding sequence is TGCAGTGCTAGAGATCCTATAGGGCGCGAGGACGAGCAGTACTTC. V gene TRBV20-1 combines with J gene TRBJ2-7; D is unresolved. Germline loops: CDR1 DFQATT, CDR2 SNEGSKA (reference sequence). Trimming took 0 bases from V and 5 from J, leaving 17 bases between them. The CDR3 is 15 amino acids.

This clonotype was recorded a few times. J is TRBJ1-5 and V is TRBV20-1; perhaps TRBD1 as D (5 bases). The germline V gene has CDR1 DFQATT and CDR2 SNEGSKA (reference sequence). The CDR3 runs 13 residues. Trimming left V 2 bases short and J 4 bases short, with 9 bases between. CDR3 sequence reads: CSARTGGNQPQHF. CDR3 DNA sequence: TGCAGTGCTAGAACCGGGGGTAATCAGCCCCAGCATTTT.

The chain has TRBV2 and TRBJ2-7; D possibly corresponds to TRBD1 (6 bases). The CDR3 contains 11 residues. V lost 8 bases to trimming and J lost 6 bases, with 11 bases between them. CDR1 is SNHLY and CDR2 is FYNNEI in the germline V gene. This CDR3 reads CASRQVLEQYF. Written as DNA, the CDR3 is TGTGCCAGCCGACAGGTGCTCGAGCAGTACTTC.

This clonotype is a singleton in its sample. One base away lies a much larger clone, so this may be a sequencing read error. The rearrangement joins TRBV29-1 to TRBJ2-7; 11 bases map to TRBD1. The J call is in doubt because the DNA end fits TRBJ2-5 better. Germline CDR1 is SQVTM and CDR2 is ANQGSEA. The CDR3 sequence is 14 residues long. CDR3 DNA sequence: TGCAGCGTTGAAATTGGGACAGGGGGAGAGACCCAGTACTTC. Protein product: CSVEIGTGGETQYF.

This clonotype showed up just once. At one end, the junction sequence differs from germline, possibly due to a read error. The chain links TRBV27 to TRBJ2-1; a possible D gene is TRBD2 (6 bases). Germline CDR1 is MNHEY and CDR2 is SMNVEV (reference sequence). There are 18 residues in the CDR3. The CDR3 DNA follows: TGTGCCAGCAGTTCGCGCCCCTGGACTACAATATCCTTCGATGAGCGGTTCTTC. Residues: CASSSRPWTTISFDERFF.

The chain combines TRBV14 with TRBJ2-7; D is undetermined. This CDR3 has 15 amino acids. The germline CDR1 and CDR2 sequences are SGHDN and FVKESK. V was pared by 2 bases and J by 3 bases, with 14 bases between. This CDR3 is CASSQLNGPNYEQYF. In DNA, the CDR3 is TGTGCCAGCAGCCAATTGAACGGGCCCAACTACGAGCAGTACTTC.

The chain employs TRBV7-9 and TRBJ2-7; 9 nucleotides line up with TRBD1. V shed 4 bases, J shed 6 bases, and the junction held 7 bases outside the gene matches. The CDR3 totals 14 residues. CDR1 and CDR2 (germline): SEHNR, FQNEAQ (reference sequence). CDR3 bases: TGTGCCAGCAGCTCCTCGGGACAGGGAAGCGAGCAGTACTTC. Translating it yields CASSSSGQGSEQYF.

V is TRBV2 and J is TRBJ2-4; D gene uncertain. Trimming pared 5 bases from V and 0 bases from J, leaving 5 bases between. The germline V gene has CDR1 SNHLY and CDR2 FYNNEI. The CDR3 has 13 amino acids. CDR3 sequence: CASSSEAKNIQYF. DNA for the CDR3: TGTGCCAGCAGTAGCGAAGCCAAAAACATTCAGTACTTC.

The chain is built from TRBV12-3 or TRBV12-4 and TRBJ2-7, with 11 bases lining up with TRBD2. The CDR3 has 16 amino acids. Trimming took 0 bases from V and 7 from J; bases not matched to a gene: 8. The CDR3 DNA reads as TGTGCCAGCAGTTTAGCGACTAGCGGGACATACAATGAGCAGTACTTC. This codes for CASSLATSGTYNEQYF.

This clonotype came up a few times. This sequence joins TRBV20-1 and TRBJ1-4; D call uncertain. The CDR3 spans 15 residues. Germline V gene lookup returns CDR1 DFQATT and CDR2 SNEGSKA (reference sequence). With 0 bases removed from V and 8 bases from J, the gap between germline ends came to 16 bases. The DNA for the CDR3 is TGCAGTGCTAGAGATATGAAGGATGCCCGAGAAAAACTGTTTTTT. Translation gives CSARDMKDAREKLFF.

This clonotype was seen only a few times. The CDR3 spells CSAPQHRDTEAFF. The CDR3 region has the DNA TGCAGTGCCCCCCAACACAGGGACACTGAAGCTTTCTTT. This chain uses TRBV20-1 with TRBJ1-1, with TRBD1 as a possible D gene (6 bases). The CDR3 length is 13 residues. Per the germline V gene, CDR1 is DFQATT and CDR2 is SNEGSKA (reference sequence). Trimming left V 6 bases short and J 3 bases short, with 14 bases between.

The CDR3 coding sequence is TGCGCCAGCAGCTTGGCCGAGGACAGGACGGAGACCCAGTACTTC. Protein: CASSLAEDRTETQYF. This chain connects TRBV5-1 to TRBJ2-5; 7 nucleotides agree with TRBD1. The CDR3 is 15 residues long. Losses at the gene ends were 0 bases for V and 5 bases for J; bases not matched to a gene: 7. The germline gives CDR1 SGHRS, CDR2 YFSETQ.

The rearrangement uses TRBV5-1 and TRBJ2-3, with D perhaps matching TRBD2 (5 bases). This CDR3 contains 15 residues. Trimming shortened V by 3 bases and J by 0 bases, and 11 bases separated the two germline ends. Germline CDR1 SGHRS, CDR2 YFSETQ. CDR3: CASSWTDASTDTQYF. In nucleotides, the CDR3 is TGCGCCAGCAGCTGGACTGACGCTAGCACAGATACGCAGTATTTT.

This clonotype was observed a handful of times. The rearrangement links TRBV7-2 to TRBJ2-3; TRBD2 agrees at 7 bases. V lost 1 base to trimming and J lost 6 bases; unmatched junction nucleotides: 13. The CDR3 length is 17 residues. CDR1 SGHTA and CDR2 FQGNSA come from the germline V gene. The CDR3 spells CASSLVLVGGPWDTQYF. DNA of the CDR3: TGTGCCAGCAGCTTAGTCTTAGTGGGAGGGCCATGGGATACGCAGTATTTT.